The clone carrying this T cell receptor (beta chain) was recorded at least ten times. Its antigen is unknown. A 3' RACE protocol on RNA, with unique molecular identifiers, produced the TCR library. TCRdb passed the 3' RACE reads through MiXCR, listing each CDR3 protein once. The table shows around 50,000 distinct CDR3 sequences, with around 4.1% occurring only once. Treatment meaning: PENTA 11 planned treatment interruption arm or continuous ART arm. Naive CD4+ CD45RA+ CD45RO- T cells were sorted from thawed PBMCs. The CDR3 consists of 11 residues. With 7 bases removed from V and 6 bases from J, the gap between germline ends came to 11 bases. Looked up from germline, CDR1 is SQVTM and CDR2 is ANQGSEA. These data originate in a study of HIV-infected children after antiretroviral therapy interruption. Study-level information: Continuous-treatment samples came from weeks 0, 48 and 150. Study observations and caveats: Naive CD4+ sequences overlapped less between time points once interruption began. Naive CD4+ Gini coefficient rose by interruption end, suggesting clonal expansion.

Source: CD45RA+ CD4+ T cells from PBMCs, pooled from several time points, taken from a donor given antiretroviral therapy, either interrupted or continuous. Subset defined: naive CD4+ CD45RA+ CD45RO- T cells. This TCR derives from a pool of human donors with HIV. V usage is TRBV29-1 and J usage is TRBJ2-3; D gene ambiguous. CDR3 loop: CSGPSLDTQYF. As DNA, the CDR3 is TGCAGCGGCCCATCCCTGGATACGCAGTATTTT.